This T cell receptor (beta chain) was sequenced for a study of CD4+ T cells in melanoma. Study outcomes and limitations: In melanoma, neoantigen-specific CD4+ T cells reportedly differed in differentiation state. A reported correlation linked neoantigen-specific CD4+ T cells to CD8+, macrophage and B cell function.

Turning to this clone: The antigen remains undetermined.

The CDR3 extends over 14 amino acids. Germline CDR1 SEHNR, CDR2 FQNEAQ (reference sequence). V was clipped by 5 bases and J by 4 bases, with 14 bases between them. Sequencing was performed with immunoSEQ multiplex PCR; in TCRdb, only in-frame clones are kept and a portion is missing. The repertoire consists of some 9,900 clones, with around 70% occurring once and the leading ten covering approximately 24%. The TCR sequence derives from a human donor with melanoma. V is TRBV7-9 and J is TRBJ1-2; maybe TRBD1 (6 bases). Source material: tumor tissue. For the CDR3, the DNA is TGTGCCAGCAGCAAGGGGGATGACCTCTATGGCTACACCTTC. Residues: CASSKGDDLYGYTF.